This TCR beta chain was captured by sequencing in a study of Tregs in tolerant kidney transplant recipients (dated by TCRdb to between 2018 and 2020). Study-level background: The transplants used related donors along with nonmyeloablative bone marrow transplantation, and in the human trials mixed chimerism was transient. Before combined kidney and bone marrow transplantation, this study identified donor-specific regulatory T cells using TCRbeta sequencing and then followed those same cells after transplant.

CDR1 and CDR2 are drawn from the germline V gene (reference sequence): LNHNV, YYDKDF. Taken from cysteine to phenylalanine, the CDR3 has 15 residues. The only DNA kept is the CDR3, 45 bases in frame from the first base. V loses 0 bases at its end and J loses 4 bases; junction bases beyond the gene matches: 5. The sample's time point label, decoded: blood sample drawn before combined kidney and bone marrow transplant. Unstimulated Tregs (CD4+CD25+CD127-), CD4+ non-Tregs (CD4+CD25-), CD4 and CD8 cells were FACS-sorted from thawed PBMCs. 4 combined kidney and bone marrow transplant recipients from the ITN036ST trial were included as patients, and samples were available only from these trial subjects. Healthy control blood was processed by Ficoll density gradient to PBMCs and cryopreserved; patient PBMCs were collected before and after transplant. Here is what the overall study found, with its caveats: For some patients the PCR primers changed over time, which made it impossible to compare the samples from those patients at the nucleotide level. Donor-specific Treg expansion was found to exceed global Treg expansion in tolerant patients, suggesting antigen-driven rather than nonspecific expansion. The study was limited by small patient numbers, and the findings need validation in larger populations and under other immunosuppression protocols. Biological reproducibility was not directly addressed, though technical replication error appeared minimal. Expanding Tregs with activated donor B cells appeared to identify the most biologically relevant and donor-specific TCRbeta repertoire.

Genomic DNA was extracted from sorted cells with the QIAGEN DNeasy Blood and Tissue Kit for TCRbeta CDR3 sequencing. High-throughput TCRbeta CDR3 sequencing, which included PCR amplification with bias correction and internal controls, was done commercially through immunoSEQ. The authors' pipeline ran thus. Unique productive TCRbeta sequences were defined by CDR3 nucleotide sequence when primers matched and otherwise by CDR3 amino acid sequence together with Vbeta and Jbeta genes. As a correction for sorting error, sequences shared between sorted populations at a frequency ratio of 2:1 or less were discarded, and the remaining shared sequences were assigned to the higher population. Sequences were defined as donor-reactive when expanded at least 5-fold in CFSE-low cells versus unstimulated cells and present at a frequency of at least 0.01% in CFSE-low cells. Jensen-Shannon divergence, calculated on the top 100 TCRbeta sequences ranked by frequency, was used to quantify repertoire divergence. For samples with multiple sequencing runs, sorting error was corrected in each run separately before the runs were combined. The table was pulled from immuneACCESS by TCRdb, which kept in-frame rearrangements only. Such tables lose some clones; where checked, under half of the loss comes from unresolved V genes, and the rest has no known cause. The D gene and trimming were derived from the DNA, and the V and J assignments and clone size from that table. A total of 85,000 to 100,000 clones appear in this sample, 80% to 95% of them only once. Together, the top ten hold 0.46% of the sample.

Turning to this clone: The specificity of this receptor is unknown. Nothing much larger sits one base from this clone, and base qualities are not available.

Sequences were derived from CD4+ T cells from blood, sampled before the transplant. The chain is made from TRBV15 and TRBJ1-1; 7 central nucleotides agree with TRBD1. This TCR came from a human donor who received a combined kidney and bone marrow transplant. The CDR3 corresponds to CATSREDRASTEAFF. In nucleotide form, the sequence is TGTGCCACCAGCAGAGAAGACAGGGCGAGCACTGAAGCTTTCTTT.